These T cell receptor beta chains were read from a single sample in a study of type 1 and type 2 diabetes patients. TCRdb re-derived calls from the multiplex PCR reads in MiXCR, one entry per CDR3 protein. The table has fewer than 300,000 distinct CDR3 sequences, around 47% seen once; the top ten hold roughly 13%. Input material: peripheral blood mononuclear cells (PBMCs). The receptors here all came from a man between 18 and 29 years old with type 2 diabetes. The CDR3 runs from the conserved cysteine through the conserved F or W. A D gene is named only where the DNA matches it firmly. The size of a clone is reported for some rows only, either as once, few or many, or as a class for expanded clones.

13 | TRBD1 | TRBJ2-5 | . | TRBV29-1 | TGCAGCGTTGAAGACCCGGACAGGGAGACCCAGTACTTC | CSVEDPDRETQYF
13 | . | TRBJ2-7 | . | TRBV28 | TGTGCCAGCGCCAGCCTTGGGTACAACGAGCAGTACTTC | CASASLGYNEQYF
11 | . | TRBJ1-1 | . | TRBV9 | TGTGCCAGCAGCGCTGTAACTGAAGCTTTCTTT | CASSAVTEAFF
15 | TRBD2 | TRBJ2-3 | . | TRBV27 | TGTGCCAGCAGCTTTAGCGGGAGCAGGTCAGATACGCAGTATTTT | CASSFSGSRSDTQYF
14 | . | TRBJ2-1 | once | TRBV6-5 | TGTGCCAGCAGTCCTGTAGGGTCCTACAATGAGCAGTTCTTC | CASSPVGSYNEQFF
16 | . | TRBJ2-1 | . | TRBV5-1 | TGCGCCAGCAGCTCGCCGGCGGGTCCCAGGGACAATGAGCAGTTCTTC | CASSSPAGPRDNEQFF
13 | . | TRBJ1-2 | . | TRBV6-1 | TGTGCCAGCAGTTTAGTTAGGACCTATGGCTACACCTTC | CASSLVRTYGYTF
14 | . | TRBJ1-2 | once | TRBV13 | TGTGCCAGCAGTCGTACATCAAGGGGGTATGGCTACACCTTC | CASSRTSRGYGYTF
15 | TRBD1 | TRBJ1-4 | . | TRBV19 | TGTGCCAGTAGTATGGGGACAGGGAGAAATGAAAAACTGTTTTTT | CASSMGTGRNEKLFF
13 | TRBD1 | TRBJ2-7 | few | TRBV20-1 | TGCAGTGCTAGGGGACAGAAGTCCTACGAGCAGTACTTC | CSARGQKSYEQYF
12 | TRBD1 | TRBJ1-2 | . | TRBV10-3 | TGTGCCATCAGGGGACAGGGAAGTGGCTACACCTTC | CAIRGQGSGYTF
16 | . | TRBJ1-6 | . | TRBV12-5 | TGTGCTAGTTCGGACGACAGGAGCTCCTATAATTCACCCCTCCACTTT | CASSDDRSSYNSPLHF
10 | . | TRBJ2-7 | few | TRBV28 | TGTGCCAGCAGGGCAAAGTGGATGTACTTC | CASRAKWMYF
15 | . | TRBJ2-3 | . | TRBV6-5 | TGTGCCAGCAGTTACTCTGGCAGGCGTTCGGATACGCAGTATTTT | CASSYSGRRSDTQYF
13 | TRBD2 | TRBJ2-1 | once | TRBV29-1 | TGCAGCGTCGCCGGGGGGAAAGGAAATGAGCAGTTCTTC | CSVAGGKGNEQFF
13 | . | TRBJ1-1 | . | TRBV28 | TGTGCCAGCAAGGGGTGGACTTCCCTCGGCGCTTTCTTT | CASKGWTSLGAFF
16 | . | TRBJ1-1 | . | TRBV7-3 | TGTGCCAGCAGCTTAGTCCTATTGAACATAAACACTGAAGCTTTCTTT | CASSLVLLNINTEAFF
17 | TRBD1 | TRBJ2-2 | . | TRBV19 | TGTGCCAGTAGTATTAGGGACAGGGGGCAGAGGACCGGGGAGCTGTTTTTT | CASSIRDRGQRTGELFF
12 | TRBD2 | TRBJ2-1 | . | TRBV19 | TGTGCCAGAAGACTAGCGGGGAGGCAGCAGTTCTTC | CARRLAGRQQFF
14 | . | TRBJ1-2 | . | TRBV14 | TGTGCCAGCAGCCAAGACAGTGCCGACTATGGCTACACCTTC | CASSQDSADYGYTF
13 | . | TRBJ2-3 | few | TRBV20-1 | TGCAGTGCTAGAGGGGCCCTCACAGATACGCAGTATTTT | CSARGALTDTQYF
13 | . | TRBJ1-5 | few | TRBV6-5 | TGTGCCAGCAGGCCACCGTTGGGCCAGCCCCAGCATTTT | CASRPPLGQPQHF
15 | . | TRBJ1-1 | . | TRBV6-6 | TGTGCCAGCAGTTACTCGGCAGGGGAGAACACTGAAGCTTTCTTT | CASSYSAGENTEAFF
15 | TRBD2 | TRBJ2-7 | . | TRBV4-2 | TGTGCCAGCAGCCGATCCCGGGAGGCGGTGTACGAGCAGTACTTC | CASSRSREAVYEQYF
13 | TRBD1 | TRBJ1-2 | . | TRBV10-2 | TGCGCCAGCAGCGCCGGGACAGGGGCCGGCTACACCTTC | CASSAGTGAGYTF
13 | . | TRBJ1-2 | many | TRBV2 | TGTGCCAGCAGTGAAGAGGGGAACTATGGCTACACCTTC | CASSEEGNYGYTF
12 | . | TRBJ2-5 | . | TRBV15 | TGTGCCACCAGCGAAAACCCGGGGACCCAGTACTTC | CATSENPGTQYF
13 | TRBD2 | TRBJ2-2 | . | TRBV29-1 | TGCAGCCACCGGGGGGCGAACACCGGGGAGCTGTTTTTT | CSHRGANTGELFF
14 | . | TRBJ1-5 | once | TRBV10-2 | TGCGCCAGCAGCCCCGGTGACGGACCCGGGCCCCAGCATTTT | CASSPGDGPGPQHF
16 | . | TRBJ2-7 | . | TRBV7-6 | TGTGCCAGCAGCTTAGACCCCCCTTCAGATCCCTACGAGCAGTACTTC | CASSLDPPSDPYEQYF
12 | . | TRBJ1-2 | . | TRBV29-1 | TGCAGCGTTGGGGCGGGGAGCTATGGCTACACCTTC | CSVGAGSYGYTF
15 | . | TRBJ1-5 | . | TRBV7-3 | TGCGCCAGCAGCCAAGAGGGGCCGGGCAATCAGCCCCAGCATTTT | CASSQEGPGNQPQHF
14 | . | TRBJ2-7 | . | TRBV20-1 | TGCAGTGCTAAGACCCACGAGGGGCCAAGGGAGCAGTACTTC | CSAKTHEGPREQYF
13 | . | TRBJ2-7 | . | TRBV30 | TGTGCCTGGAGTGTAGCGCTAACCTACGAGCAGTACTTC | CAWSVALTYEQYF
18 | . | TRBJ2-3 | . | TRBV4-3 | TGCGCCAGCAGCCTCCAGGAGATACGGAGCGGGCGCACAGATACGCAGTATTTT | CASSLQEIRSGRTDTQYF
12 | . | TRBJ1-3 | . | TRBV6-5 | TGTGCCAGCAGTTACCCCGGAAACACCATATATTTT | CASSYPGNTIYF
14 | TRBD1 | TRBJ2-7 | . | TRBV4-1 | TGCGCCAGCAGCCAAACGGGACAGGGCCACGAGCAGTACTTC | CASSQTGQGHEQYF
12 | . | TRBJ1-1 | few | TRBV20-1 | TGCAGTGCTAGAGCGCCGGGTAATGAAGCTTTCTTT | CSARAPGNEAFF
16 | . | TRBJ1-4 | . | TRBV2 | TGTGCCAGCATCCGCAGGGCCCCCGCAACTAATGAAAAACTGTTTTTT | CASIRRAPATNEKLFF
13 | . | TRBJ1-5 | few | TRBV19 | TGTGCCAGTAGTTACCAGGGCAATCAGCCCCAGCATTTT | CASSYQGNQPQHF
13 | TRBD1 | TRBJ2-5 | many | TRBV10-3 | TGTGCCATCAGTTCCGGGACAGAAGAGACCCAGTACTTC | CAISSGTEETQYF
16 | . | TRBJ2-1 | . | TRBV28 | TGTGCCAGCAGTTATACCCCAACAGGGCAGTACAATGAGCAGTTCTTC | CASSYTPTGQYNEQFF
17 | TRBD2 | TRBJ2-1 | . | TRBV9 | TGTGCCAGCAGCGTAGGAGAAGCGGGGGGGCCGTTTAATGAGCAGTTCTTC | CASSVGEAGGPFNEQFF
13 | . | TRBJ1-5 | few | TRBV2 | TGTGCCTGCCGGTCCAGTATCTATCAGCCCCAGCATTTT | CACRSSIYQPQHF
17 | . | TRBJ1-1 | once | TRBV6-6 | TGTGCCAGCAGTTCCAAAACAGGGCACCGCGGGGACACTGAAGCTTTCTTT | CASSSKTGHRGDTEAFF
17 | . | TRBJ2-1 | . | TRBV30 | TGTGCCTGGAGCGCCGGCGGGGGACACGCCGCCTACAATGAGCAGTTCTTC | CAWSAGGGHAAYNEQFF